The present T cell receptor beta chain was sequenced within a study of blood T cell repertoires in COVID-19. Whole-study context: There were acute and convalescent COVID-19 samples, and they came from the United States, Italy and Spain.

Sequenced by immunoSEQ multiplex PCR; TCRdb stores in-frame clones only, minus some. The sample lists around 70,000 clones, 70% to 80% occurring once. The CDR3 is 14 amino acids. V was pared by 3 bases and J by 3 bases, with 5 bases of the junction left unmatched. Germline CDR1 and CDR2: LNHDA and SQIVND (reference sequence). The sequence was obtained from a man between 60 and 75 years old with active or convalescent COVID-19. The source material was peripheral blood. The rearrangement joins TRBV19 to TRBJ2-7; TRBD1 aligns across 7 bases. The DNA for the CDR3 is TGTGCCAGTAGTATTCGGACAGGTCTCTACGAGCAGTACTTC. Translating it yields CASSIRTGLYEQYF.